Shown below are 30 T cell receptor beta chains from a single sample sequenced in a study of T cell responses to AZD1222 COVID-19 vaccine. Measured with immunoSEQ multiplex PCR; TCRdb has only the in-frame clones, and not every one. The data hold about 140,000 clones, with 91% observed a single time. The material sequenced was peripheral blood, taken 28 days after the second dose of the MenACWY control vaccine. Receptors were obtained from an adult who received the MenACWY meningococcal vaccine as a control.

This clone was counted a single time. The chain recombines TRBV7-9 with TRBJ2-2; 9 bases line up with TRBD2. The CDR3 sequence is 16 residues long. Germline values: CDR1 SEHNR, CDR2 FQNEAQ (reference sequence). The V segment lost 5 bases and the J segment 5 bases; nucleotides outside the gene matches: 9. Here the CDR3 reads CASSPLAGEETGELFF. The DNA for the CDR3 is TGTGCCAGCAGCCCCTTAGCGGGAGAAGAAACCGGGGAGCTGTTTTTT.

The J gene is TRBJ2-7, the V gene TRBV15; possibly TRBD2 for D (5 bases). Germline loops: CDR1 LNHNV, CDR2 YYDKDF (reference sequence). This CDR3 contains 14 residues. The V and J ends lost 5 bases and 6 bases respectively, with 17 bases between them. CDR3 amino acids: CATSSQAGIAEQYF. The CDR3 DNA follows: TGTGCCACCAGCTCCCAGGCGGGTATTGCCGAGCAGTACTTC.

This clone has only one observation. The CDR3 coding sequence is TGTGCCAGCAGTTCTCGGGGACAGACCCAAGAGACCCAGTACTTC. Protein product: CASSSRGQTQETQYF. The V and J genes are TRBV6-5 and TRBJ2-5; TRBD1 matches at 7 bases. CDR1 MNHEY and CDR2 SVGAGI come from the germline V gene. V lost 4 bases, J lost 1 base, and 6 bases stayed unmatched. The CDR3 runs to 15 residues.

The rearrangement links TRBV18 to TRBJ2-5; TRBD2 is a possible D gene (5 bases). Trimming removed 10 bases from V and 5 bases from J, with 14 bases in between. The CDR3 covers 12 residues. The V gene's germline CDR1 is KGHSH and CDR2 LQKENI. This chain's CDR3 is CATRETGETQYF. CDR3 nucleotides: TGTGCCACGAGGGAAACCGGGGAGACCCAGTACTTC.

The chain combines TRBV19 with TRBJ1-5; D possibly corresponds to TRBD1 (5 bases). Trimming cost V 8 bases and J 0 bases, with 8 bases left between them. The germline gives CDR1 LNHDA, CDR2 SQIVND (reference sequence). CDR3 length equals 13 residues. The CDR3 spells CASSDSSNQPQHF. The CDR3 region has the DNA TGTGCCAGTTCTGACAGTAGCAATCAGCCCCAGCATTTT.

The genes are TRBV7-8 and TRBJ2-1; D is ambiguous. There are 15 residues in the CDR3. Trimming cost V 5 bases and J 7 bases, with 18 bases left between them. Per germline, CDR1 SGHVS and CDR2 FQNEAQ. The CDR3 DNA follows: TGTGCCAGCAGCCACCGGATCGGCATGTTAAATGAGCAGTTCTTC. Translated, it gives CASSHRIGMLNEQFF.

The rearrangement joins TRBV4-3 to TRBJ1-6, with 9 bases lining up with TRBD1. The V segment lost 5 bases and the J segment 9 bases; nucleotides outside the gene matches: 5. Germline CDR1 LGHNA, CDR2 YSLEER. The CDR3 has 14 residues. This chain's CDR3 is CASSSQDRGSPLHF. The CDR3 DNA is TGCGCCAGCAGCTCACAGGACAGGGGTTCACCCCTCCACTTT.

This rearrangement joins TRBV28 to TRBJ1-1; perhaps TRBD1 as D (5 bases). Germline CDR1 MDHEN, CDR2 SYDVKM. V lost 6 bases and J lost 11, with 16 bases in between. The CDR3 runs 12 residues. CDR3 protein: CASSRAEGRAFF. The CDR3 DNA reads as TGTGCCAGCAGCCGGGCCGAGGGGCGGGCTTTCTTT.

The chain combines TRBV10-2 with TRBJ1-4, with D perhaps matching TRBD1 (6 bases). With 0 bases removed from V and 9 bases from J, the gap between germline ends came to 11 bases. Germline lookup yields CDR1 WSHSY and CDR2 SAAADI. This CDR3 has 14 residues. The chain's CDR3 is CASSESTGGQKLFF. DNA for the CDR3: TGCGCCAGCAGTGAGTCGACTGGGGGGCAAAAACTGTTTTTT.

The chain combines TRBV6-2 or TRBV6-3 with TRBJ1-5; 7 bases map to TRBD1. Germline CDR1 MNHEY, CDR2 SVGEGT. V lost 4 bases, J lost 1 base, and 4 bases stayed unmatched. There are 15 residues in the CDR3. The CDR3 DNA sequence: TGTGCCAGCAGTTCGACAGGGTTCAGCAATCAGCCCCAGCATTTT. It is translated as CASSSTGFSNQPQHF.

This clone was recorded a few times. The chain uses TRBV20-1 and TRBJ1-6, with D hard to call. From germline, CDR1 is DFQATT and CDR2 SNEGSKA (reference sequence). Trimming left V 3 bases short and J 14 bases short, with 17 bases between. This CDR3 contains 13 residues. The chain's CDR3 is CSASLFNSPTLHF. The CDR3 coding sequence is TGCAGTGCTAGTCTGTTTAATTCCCCAACCCTCCACTTT.

This chain links TRBV11-2 with TRBJ1-4; 9 bases agree with TRBD1. This CDR3 comprises 16 residues. Germline V gene sequence: CDR1 SGHAT, CDR2 FQNNGV. The trim removed 5 bases at V and 5 bases at J, leaving 9 bases unmatched. The CDR3 nucleotides read TGTGCCAGCAGCCTTCGCCGGACAGGGGAAAATGAAAAACTGTTTTTT. Protein product: CASSLRRTGENEKLFF.

This rearrangement joins TRBV28 to TRBJ2-7, with 11 nucleotides matching TRBD1. The CDR3 has 16 amino acids. Looked up from germline, CDR1 is MDHEN and CDR2 is SYDVKM. Trimming took 4 bases from V and 4 from J; bases not matched to a gene: 9. CDR3 bases: TGTGCCAGCAGTTCATCAACGGGACAGGGGGTTTACGAGCAGTACTTC. It translates to CASSSSTGQGVYEQYF.

V and J are TRBV19 and TRBJ1-3, with 7 positions matching TRBD1. This CDR3 is 15 amino acids long. The V gene end was trimmed by 4 bases and the J gene end by 2 bases; junction bases not matched to a gene: 5. Per the germline V gene, CDR1 is LNHDA and CDR2 is SQIVND (reference sequence). CDR3 loop: CASSTGTAAGNTIYF. The CDR3 DNA follows: TGTGCCAGTAGTACTGGGACAGCGGCTGGAAACACCATATATTTT.

The V call is TRBV29-1, the J call TRBJ1-2, with D perhaps matching TRBD1 (5 bases). With 6 bases removed from V and 7 bases from J, the gap between germline ends came to 9 bases. CDR1 SQVTM and CDR2 ANQGSEA come from the germline V gene. CDR3 length equals 10 residues. Here the CDR3 reads CSVAGPGYTF. CDR3 bases: TGCAGCGTGGCAGGGCCTGGCTACACCTTC.

The CDR3 DNA follows: TGTGCCAGCAGTTCAGCCGCCGGGACAGGTCGATTCTTC. Residues: CASSSAAGTGRFF. The chain has TRBV6-5 and TRBJ2-1; 8 bases are shared with TRBD1. The trim removed 4 bases at V and 16 bases at J, leaving 12 bases unmatched. The length of the CDR3 is 13 residues. Germline values: CDR1 MNHEY, CDR2 SVGAGI.

The chain combines TRBV28 with TRBJ2-7; possibly TRBD2 for D (5 bases). The V and J ends lost 7 bases and 2 bases respectively, with 9 bases between them. CDR1 and CDR2 from the germline V gene are MDHEN and SYDVKM. CDR3 length equals 12 residues. The CDR3 sequence is CASNPGTYEQYF. The CDR3 DNA reads TGTGCCAGCAATCCCGGGACCTACGAGCAGTACTTC.

The chain couples TRBV4-3 to TRBJ1-6; D perhaps matches TRBD1 (6 bases). The ends were cut back, 0 bases at V and 7 bases at J, with 13 bases in the middle. The CDR3 sequence is 16 residues long. In germline, CDR1 is LGHNA, CDR2 YSLEER. The CDR3 region is CASSQEGGPGNSPLHF. The CDR3 bases are TGCGCCAGCAGCCAAGAAGGGGGGCCGGGGAATTCACCCCTCCACTTT.

This rearrangement joins TRBV9 to TRBJ2-1; 8 bases fit TRBD1. The germline CDR1 and CDR2 sequences are SGDLS and YYNGEE. The CDR3 spans 15 residues. Germline trimming cut 2 bases from V and 1 base from J; bases unmatched to any gene: 2. The CDR3 nucleotides read TGTGCCAGCAGCGTTGGACAGGGATCCTACAATGAGCAGTTCTTC. Translated: CASSVGQGSYNEQFF.

The chain joins TRBV5-1 to TRBJ2-1; 10 nucleotides agree with TRBD2. In germline, CDR1 is SGHRS, CDR2 YFSETQ. The CDR3 has 16 residues. Trimming cost V 0 bases and J 8 bases; bases outside gene matches: 8. DNA for the CDR3: TGCGCCAGCAGCTTGGCCGCTAGCGGGGGTTTCGATGAGCAGTTCTTC. It codes for CASSLAASGGFDEQFF.

The chain employs TRBV19 and TRBJ1-4; D might be TRBD1 (5 bases). The CDR3 totals 14 residues. The V gene lost 4 bases and the J gene lost 5 bases, with 11 bases spanning the gap. Looked up from germline, CDR1 is LNHDA and CDR2 is SQIVND (reference sequence). The CDR3 loop is CASSNGRTNEKLFF. The DNA for the CDR3 is TGTGCCAGTAGTAATGGTAGGACAAATGAAAAACTGTTTTTT.

CDR3 sequence: CASSSWGSTYEQYF. CDR3 nucleotides: TGTGCCAGCAGCTCCTGGGGGTCCACCTACGAGCAGTACTTC. The J gene is TRBJ2-7, the V gene TRBV5-4; perhaps D is TRBD1 or TRBD2 (5 bases each). This CDR3 has 14 residues. The germline CDR1 and CDR2 sequences are SGHNT and YYREEE (reference sequence). Trimming left V 3 bases short and J 2 bases short, with 12 bases between.

The chain has TRBV28 and TRBJ1-6; 8 bases agree with TRBD1. The germline CDR1 and CDR2 sequences are MDHEN and SYDVKM. The CDR3 loop spans 15 amino acids. After removal of 6 bases from V and 9 bases from J, the junction contained 10 bases not matched to a gene. The CDR3 sequence: CASRLDRVPSSPLHF. DNA for the CDR3: TGTGCCAGCAGATTGGACAGGGTGCCCAGTTCACCCCTCCACTTT.

The gene calls are TRBV19 and TRBJ2-7, with TRBD2 matching 9 bases. CDR1 and CDR2 from the germline V gene are LNHDA and SQIVND (reference sequence). Losses at the gene ends were 7 bases for V and 3 bases for J; bases not matched to a gene: 7. The CDR3 loop spans 14 amino acids. CDR3 amino acids: CASNRGSGSYEQYF. CDR3 nucleotide sequence: TGTGCCAGTAATCGGGGTAGCGGGAGCTACGAGCAGTACTTC.

The chain uses TRBV2 and TRBJ1-1; D call uncertain. Trimming stripped 6 bases from V and 1 base from J, with 15 bases between. CDR1 and CDR2 from the germline V gene are SNHLY and FYNNEI. The CDR3 is 15 residues long. This CDR3 is CASRAMEGANTEAFF. The DNA for the CDR3 is TGTGCCAGCAGGGCCATGGAGGGTGCGAACACTGAAGCTTTCTTT. Supplemented by reference TRBV2 and TRBJ1-1, the full variable domain reads EPEVTQTPSHQVTQMGQEVILRCVPISNHLYFYWYRQILGQKVEFLVSFYNNEISEKSEIFDDQFSVERPDGSNFTLKIRSTKLEDSAMYFCASRAMEGANTEAFFGQGTRLTVV.

This clone was seen a single time. J is TRBJ2-4 and V is TRBV28, with TRBD2 matching 9 bases. Trimming cost V 2 bases and J 10 bases; bases outside gene matches: 3. The CDR3 runs to 13 residues. Looked up from germline, CDR1 is MDHEN and CDR2 is SYDVKM. CDR3 nucleotide sequence: TGTGCCAGCAGTTTAGCGGGGGGGCTTATTCAGTACTTC. Residues: CASSLAGGLIQYF.

V usage is TRBV5-1 and J usage is TRBJ2-5, with a possible D match to TRBD1 (6 bases). CDR3 size: 15 residues. V was clipped by 0 bases and J by 2 bases, with 11 bases between them. In germline, CDR1 is SGHRS, CDR2 YFSETQ. CDR3 nucleotides: TGCGCCAGCAGCTTGGCCGGGACACAACAAGAGACCCAGTACTTC. Amino acid sequence: CASSLAGTQQETQYF.

The chain is built from TRBV3-1 (or the pseudogene TRBV3-2) and TRBJ1-1; 9 positions agree with TRBD1. The CDR3 spans 14 residues. The ends lost 5 bases at V and 4 bases at J; junction bases unmatched: 5. Germline CDR1 LGHDT, CDR2 YNNKEL (reference sequence). CDR3 loop: CASSTTGGITEAFF. The CDR3 bases are TGTGCCAGCAGCACGACAGGGGGGATCACTGAAGCTTTCTTT.

A single count supports this clone. The CDR3 DNA reads as TGTGCCAGCAGCTCGGTGACAGGGTTAAACTCACCCCTCCACTTT. This gives the protein CASSSVTGLNSPLHF. This chain joins TRBV11-2 and TRBJ1-6, with 7 bases fitting TRBD1. The CDR3 extends over 15 amino acids. Trimming took 4 bases from V and 10 from J; bases not matched to a gene: 10. The germline V gene encodes CDR1 SGHAT and CDR2 FQNNGV.

V gene TRBV5-4 combines with J gene TRBJ2-3; D is undetermined. The V and J ends lost 2 bases and 2 bases respectively, with 6 bases between them. The CDR3 loop spans 13 amino acids. Germline loops: CDR1 SGHNT, CDR2 YYREEE (reference sequence). The CDR3 loop is CASSFSTTDTQYF. The CDR3 DNA reads as TGTGCCAGCAGCTTTAGCACCACAGATACGCAGTATTTT.